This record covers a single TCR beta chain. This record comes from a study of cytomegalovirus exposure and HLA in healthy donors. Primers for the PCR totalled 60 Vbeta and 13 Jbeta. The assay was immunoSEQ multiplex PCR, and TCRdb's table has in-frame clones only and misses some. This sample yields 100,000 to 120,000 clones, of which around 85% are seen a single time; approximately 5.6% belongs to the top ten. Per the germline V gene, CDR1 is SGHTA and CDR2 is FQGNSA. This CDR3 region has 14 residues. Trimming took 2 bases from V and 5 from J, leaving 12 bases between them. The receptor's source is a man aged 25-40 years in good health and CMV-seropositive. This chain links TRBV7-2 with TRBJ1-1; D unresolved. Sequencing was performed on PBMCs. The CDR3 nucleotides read TGTGCCAGCAGCTTATATGCGCCGGGGACTGAAGCTTTCTTT. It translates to CASSLYAPGTEAFF.